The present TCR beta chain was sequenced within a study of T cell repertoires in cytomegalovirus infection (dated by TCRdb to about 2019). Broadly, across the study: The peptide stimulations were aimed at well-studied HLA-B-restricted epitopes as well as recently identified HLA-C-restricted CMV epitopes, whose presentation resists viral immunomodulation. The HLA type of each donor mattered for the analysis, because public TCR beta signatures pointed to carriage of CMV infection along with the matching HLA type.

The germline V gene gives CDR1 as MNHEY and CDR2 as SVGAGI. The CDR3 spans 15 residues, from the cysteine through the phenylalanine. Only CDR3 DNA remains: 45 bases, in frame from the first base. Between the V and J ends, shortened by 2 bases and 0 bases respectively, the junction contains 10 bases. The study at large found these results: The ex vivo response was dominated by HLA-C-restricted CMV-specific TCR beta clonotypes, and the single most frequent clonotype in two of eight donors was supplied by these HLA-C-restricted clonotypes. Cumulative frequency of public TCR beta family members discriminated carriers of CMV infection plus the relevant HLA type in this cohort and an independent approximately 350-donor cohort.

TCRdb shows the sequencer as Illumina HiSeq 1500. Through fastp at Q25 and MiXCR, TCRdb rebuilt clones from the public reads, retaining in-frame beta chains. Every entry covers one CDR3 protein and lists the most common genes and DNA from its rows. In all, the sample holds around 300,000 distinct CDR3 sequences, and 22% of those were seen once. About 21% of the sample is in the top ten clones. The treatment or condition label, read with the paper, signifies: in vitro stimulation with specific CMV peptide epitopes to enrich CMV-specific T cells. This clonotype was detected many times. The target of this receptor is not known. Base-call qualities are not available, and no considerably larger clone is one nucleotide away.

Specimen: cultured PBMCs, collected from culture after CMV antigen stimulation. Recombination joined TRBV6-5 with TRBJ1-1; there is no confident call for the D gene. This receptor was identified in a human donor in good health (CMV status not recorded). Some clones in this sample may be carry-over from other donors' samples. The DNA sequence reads TGTGCCAGCAGTTACGTGCTGGGGTTGAACACTGAAGCTTTCTTT. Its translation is CASSYVLGLNTEAFF.